Sequencing of this T cell receptor (beta chain) was carried out in a study of T cell repertoires in cytomegalovirus infection. Study background: It can be stated that public TCR beta signatures indicated CMV infection as well as a matching HLA type. Study-level findings and limits: CMV carriers with the relevant HLA were identified by cumulative public TCR beta family frequency. The response measured ex vivo was dominated by TCR beta clonotypes (HLA-C-restricted and CMV-specific).

Trimming removed 6 bases from V and 7 bases from J; junction bases left unmatched: 7. Germline V CDR1 and CDR2: MGHDK, SYGVNS. This CDR3 is 14 amino acids long. TCRdb processed the reads anew with MiXCR; each CDR3 protein has one entry. The table records 210,000 or so distinct CDR3 sequences, around 6.4% of them present only once. This clonotype was picked up a small number of times. Antigen specificity is unknown. Sequenced sample: PBMCs. The receptor comes from a human donor in good health (CMV status not recorded). Some clones in this sample may be carry-over from other donors' samples. The chain has TRBV25-1 and TRBJ2-7, with 12 bases matching TRBD1. In DNA form, the CDR3 reads TGTGCCAGCAGGGGACAGGGGGCAATGGGGGAGCAGTACTTC. Encoded protein: CASRGQGAMGEQYF.